Shown below are 7 T cell receptor beta chains from a single sample sequenced in a study of blood T cell repertoires in COVID-19. Repertoires were generated with immunoSEQ multiplex PCR, while TCRdb's copy carries only in-frame clones and drops some. The sample includes about 270,000 clones, over 75% of them seen just once. The sample taken for sequencing was peripheral blood. The source of these receptors is a woman in her 70s with acute or convalescent COVID-19.

This chain joins TRBV7-8 and TRBJ1-2; 8 bases line up with TRBD1. Germline CDR1 is SGHVS and CDR2 is FQNEAQ. Trimming at V came to 5 bases and at J to 8 bases, leaving 7 bases not matched to a gene. CDR3 length: 13 residues. CDR3 coding DNA: TGTGCCAGCAGCCGAACAGGGGGAGTGGGCTACACCTTC. It encodes CASSRTGGVGYTF.

The chain has TRBV7-8 and TRBJ2-7, with TRBD1 matching 10 bases. CDR1 and CDR2 (germline): SGHVS, FQNEAQ. The CDR3 consists of 17 residues. Unmatched junction bases numbered 12, after V lost 1 base and J lost 6 bases. The CDR3 protein is CASSLDSRQGAIIEQYF. The DNA of the CDR3 is TGTGCCAGCAGCTTAGATTCCAGACAGGGGGCGATCATCGAGCAGTACTTC.

The chain combines TRBV2 with TRBJ1-4; D is undetermined. Germline CDR1 is SNHLY and CDR2 is FYNNEI. The CDR3 is 16 amino acids. V gave up 6 bases and J gave up 0 bases, with 14 bases separating them. The CDR3 DNA reads TGTGCCAGCAGGAATACAGTTTCTGCAACTAATGAAAAACTGTTTTTT. Translation gives CASRNTVSATNEKLFF.

J is TRBJ2-1 and V is TRBV13; 8 bases are shared with TRBD2. The V and J ends lost 3 bases and 8 bases, in that order; junction bases with no gene match: 6. Germline V gene data show CDR1 as PRHDT and CDR2 as FYEKMQ (reference sequence). This CDR3 has 14 amino acids. Here the CDR3 DNA reads TGTGCCAGCAGCTTGGGGACTAGTTTTTATGAGCAGTTCTTC. Its protein product is CASSLGTSFYEQFF.

The chain has TRBV21-1 and TRBJ1-1; the DNA was not used to check the table's D call, TRBD1. TRBV21-1 is a pseudogene segment. The CDR3 runs to 18 residues. The CDR3 spells CASSKSRTVPSGHTEAFF. CDR3 in DNA: TGTGCCAGCAGCAAATCTAGGACAGTCCCTTCGGGGCACACTGAAGCTTTCTTT.

This clone was seen just once. The chain links TRBV9 to TRBJ1-4; maybe TRBD1 (6 bases). The CDR3 sequence is 15 residues long. Germline V gene sequence: CDR1 SGDLS, CDR2 YYNGEE. The V end lost 6 bases, the J end lost 5 bases, and 17 bases lay between the germline ends. CDR3 loop: CASNVGGQPNEKLFF. The CDR3 bases are TGTGCCAGCAACGTGGGGGGGCAGCCCAATGAAAAACTGTTTTTT.

The rearrangement joins TRBV7-3 to TRBJ2-1; no clear D gene. The V end was cut by 4 bases, the J end by 5 bases, with 9 bases between. CDR1 is SGHTA, CDR2 FQGTGA, per germline. The CDR3 is 13 residues long. The chain's CDR3 is CASSWRYDNEQFF. Written as DNA, the CDR3 is TGTGCCAGCAGCTGGCGGTACGACAATGAGCAGTTCTTC. The variable domain in full, completed from reference TRBV7-3 and TRBJ2-1, reads GAGVSQTPSNKVTEKGKYVELRCDPISGHTALYWYRQSLGQGPEFLIYFQGTGAADDSGLPNDRFFAVRPEGSVSTLKIQRTERGDSAVYLCASSWRYDNEQFFGPGTRLTVL.